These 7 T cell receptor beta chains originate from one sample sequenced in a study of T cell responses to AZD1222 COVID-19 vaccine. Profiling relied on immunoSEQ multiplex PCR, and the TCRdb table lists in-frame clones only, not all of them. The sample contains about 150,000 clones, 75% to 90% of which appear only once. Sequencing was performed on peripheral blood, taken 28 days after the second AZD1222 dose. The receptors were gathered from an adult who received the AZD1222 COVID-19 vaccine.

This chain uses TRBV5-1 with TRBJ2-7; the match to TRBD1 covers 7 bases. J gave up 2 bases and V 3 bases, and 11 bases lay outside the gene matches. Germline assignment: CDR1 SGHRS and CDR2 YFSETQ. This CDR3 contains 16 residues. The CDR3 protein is CASSSSDRAQAYEQYF. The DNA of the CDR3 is TGCGCCAGCAGCTCGTCTGACAGGGCCCAAGCCTACGAGCAGTACTTC.

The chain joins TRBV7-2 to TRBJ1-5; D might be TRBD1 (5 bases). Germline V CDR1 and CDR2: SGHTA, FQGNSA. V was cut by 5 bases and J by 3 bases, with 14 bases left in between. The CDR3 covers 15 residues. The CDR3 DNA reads TGTGCCAGCAGCCCCCAGGTACAGGCCAATCAGCCCCAGCATTTT. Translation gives CASSPQVQANQPQHF.

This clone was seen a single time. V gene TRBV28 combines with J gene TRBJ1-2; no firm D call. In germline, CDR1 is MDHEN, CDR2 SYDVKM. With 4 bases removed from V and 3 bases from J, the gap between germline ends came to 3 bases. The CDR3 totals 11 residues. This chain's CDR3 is CASSSDYGYTF. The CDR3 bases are TGTGCCAGCAGTTCTGACTATGGCTACACCTTC.

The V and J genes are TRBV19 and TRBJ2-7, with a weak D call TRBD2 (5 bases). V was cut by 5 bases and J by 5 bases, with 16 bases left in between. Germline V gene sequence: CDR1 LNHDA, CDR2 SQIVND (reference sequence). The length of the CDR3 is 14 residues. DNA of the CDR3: TGTGCCAGTAGTGTCCGGAGCGGCAAGGACGAGCAGTACTTC. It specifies CASSVRSGKDEQYF.

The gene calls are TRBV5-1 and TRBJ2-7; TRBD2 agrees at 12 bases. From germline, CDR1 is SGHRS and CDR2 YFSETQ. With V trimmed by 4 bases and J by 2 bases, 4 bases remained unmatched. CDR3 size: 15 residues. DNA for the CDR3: TGCGCCAGCAGCCCAAGGACTAGCGGGACCTACGAGCAGTACTTC. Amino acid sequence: CASSPRTSGTYEQYF.

The CDR3 here is CASSPQGWDEKLFF. The CDR3 coding sequence is TGTGCCAGCAGCCCACAGGGGTGGGATGAAAAACTGTTTTTT. V gene TRBV7-8 combines with J gene TRBJ1-4; 7 positions agree with TRBD1. Germline loops: CDR1 SGHVS, CDR2 FQNEAQ. This CDR3 contains 14 residues. V shed 5 bases, J shed 6 bases, and the junction held 6 bases outside the gene matches. Full variable domain (remainder filled in from reference TRBV7-8 and TRBJ1-4): GAGVSQSPRYKVAKRGQDVALRCDPISGHVSLFWYQQALGQGPEFLTYFQNEAQLDKSGLPSDRFFAERPEGSVSTLKIQRTQQEDSAVYLCASSPQGWDEKLFFGSGTQLSVL.

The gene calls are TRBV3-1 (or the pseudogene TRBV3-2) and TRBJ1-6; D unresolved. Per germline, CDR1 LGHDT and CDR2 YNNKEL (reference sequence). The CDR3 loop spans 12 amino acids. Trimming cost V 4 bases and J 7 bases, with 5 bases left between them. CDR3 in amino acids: CASSRTNSPLHF. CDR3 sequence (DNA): TGTGCCAGCAGCCGGACGAATTCACCCCTCCACTTT.